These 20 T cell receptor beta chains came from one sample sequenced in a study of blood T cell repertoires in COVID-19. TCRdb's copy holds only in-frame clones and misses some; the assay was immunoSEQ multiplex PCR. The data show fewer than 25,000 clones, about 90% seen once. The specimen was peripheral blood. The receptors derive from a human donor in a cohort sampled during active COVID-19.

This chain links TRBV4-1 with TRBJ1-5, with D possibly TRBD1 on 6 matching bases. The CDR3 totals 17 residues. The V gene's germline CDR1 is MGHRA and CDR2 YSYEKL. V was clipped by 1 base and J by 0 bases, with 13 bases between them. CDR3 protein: CASSQGRQGSSNQPQHF. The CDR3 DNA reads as TGCGCCAGCAGCCAAGGCCGTCAGGGGAGTAGCAATCAGCCCCAGCATTTT.

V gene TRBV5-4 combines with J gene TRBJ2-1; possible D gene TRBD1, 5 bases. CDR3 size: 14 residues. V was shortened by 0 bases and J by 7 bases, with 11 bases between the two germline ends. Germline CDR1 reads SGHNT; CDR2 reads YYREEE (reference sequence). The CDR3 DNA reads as TGTGCCAGCAGCTTGGTGGCAGGGAATAATGAGCAGTTCTTC. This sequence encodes CASSLVAGNNEQFF.

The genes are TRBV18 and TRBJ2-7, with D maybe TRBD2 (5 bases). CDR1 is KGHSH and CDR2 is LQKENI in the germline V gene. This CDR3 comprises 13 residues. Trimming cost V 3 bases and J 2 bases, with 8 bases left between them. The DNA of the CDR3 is TGTGCCAGCTCACCGTCCGGGGCCTACGAGCAGTACGTC. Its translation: CASSPSGAYEQYV.

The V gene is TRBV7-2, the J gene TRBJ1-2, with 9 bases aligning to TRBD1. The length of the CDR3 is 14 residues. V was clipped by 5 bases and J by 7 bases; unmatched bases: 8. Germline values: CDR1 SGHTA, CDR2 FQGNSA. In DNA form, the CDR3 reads TGTGCCAGCAGCCTAGGACAGGGGCGGAGTGGCTACACCTTC. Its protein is CASSLGQGRSGYTF.

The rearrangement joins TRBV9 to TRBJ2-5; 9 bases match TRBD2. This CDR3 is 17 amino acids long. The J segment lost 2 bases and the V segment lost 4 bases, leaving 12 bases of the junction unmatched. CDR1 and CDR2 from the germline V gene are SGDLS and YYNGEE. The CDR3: CASSPPLAGILQETQYF. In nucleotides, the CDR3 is TGTGCCAGCAGCCCTCCCCTAGCGGGGATACTGCAAGAGACCCAGTACTTC.

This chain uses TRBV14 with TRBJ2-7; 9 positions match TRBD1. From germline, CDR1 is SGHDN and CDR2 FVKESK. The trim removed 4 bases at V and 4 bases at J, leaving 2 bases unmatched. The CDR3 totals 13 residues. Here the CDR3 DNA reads TGTGCCAGCAGCCCGGGACAGGGATACGAGCAGTACTTC. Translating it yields CASSPGQGYEQYF.

The CDR3 loop reads CASGRGLAGGGNTDTQYF. The CDR3 region has the DNA TGTGCCAGTGGTCGCGGACTAGCGGGGGGAGGAAACACAGATACGCAGTATTTT. V usage is TRBV19 and J usage is TRBJ2-3, with 14 nucleotides matching TRBD2. From germline, CDR1 is LNHDA and CDR2 SQIVND (reference sequence). Germline trimming cut 8 bases from V and 2 bases from J; bases unmatched to any gene: 12. The CDR3 contains 18 residues.

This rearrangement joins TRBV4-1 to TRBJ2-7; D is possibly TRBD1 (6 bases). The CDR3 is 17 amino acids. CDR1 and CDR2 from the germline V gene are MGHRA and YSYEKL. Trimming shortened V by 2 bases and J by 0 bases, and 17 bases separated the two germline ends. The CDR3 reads CASSQNADRSSSYEQYF. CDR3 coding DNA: TGCGCCAGCAGCCAAAATGCGGACAGATCGAGCTCCTACGAGCAGTACTTC.

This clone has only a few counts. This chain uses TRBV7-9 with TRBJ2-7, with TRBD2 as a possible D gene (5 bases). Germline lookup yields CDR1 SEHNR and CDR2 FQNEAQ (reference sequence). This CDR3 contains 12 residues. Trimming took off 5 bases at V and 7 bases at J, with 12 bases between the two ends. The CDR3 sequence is CASSMARREQYF. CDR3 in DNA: TGTGCCAGCAGCATGGCTAGGAGGGAGCAGTACTTC. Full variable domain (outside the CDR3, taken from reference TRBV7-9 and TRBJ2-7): DTGVSQNPRHKITKRGQNVTFRCDPISEHNRLYWYRQTLGQGPEFLTYFQNEAQLEKSRLLSDRFSAERPKGSFSTLEIQRTEQGDSAMYLCASSMARREQYFGPGTRLTVT.

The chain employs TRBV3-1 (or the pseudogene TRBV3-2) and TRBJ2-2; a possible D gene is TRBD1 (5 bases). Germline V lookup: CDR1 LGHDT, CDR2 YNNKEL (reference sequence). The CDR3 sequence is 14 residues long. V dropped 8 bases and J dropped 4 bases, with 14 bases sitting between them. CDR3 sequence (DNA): TGTGCCAGCCAGGGATCCAGGGCCACCGGGGAGCTGTTTTTT. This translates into CASQGSRATGELFF.

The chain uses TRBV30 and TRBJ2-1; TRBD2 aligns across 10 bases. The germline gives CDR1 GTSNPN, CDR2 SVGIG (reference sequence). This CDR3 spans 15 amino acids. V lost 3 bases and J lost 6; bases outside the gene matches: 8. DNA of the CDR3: TGTGCCTGGAGGTTCCAGGGACTAGCGATCAATGAGCAGTTCTTC. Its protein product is CAWRFQGLAINEQFF. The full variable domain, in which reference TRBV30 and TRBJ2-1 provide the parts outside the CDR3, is SQTIHQWPATLVQPVGSPLSLECTVEGTSNPNLYWYRQAAGRGLQLLFYSVGIGQISSEVPQNLSASRPQDRQFILSSKKLLLSDSGFYLCAWRFQGLAINEQFFGPGTRLTVL.

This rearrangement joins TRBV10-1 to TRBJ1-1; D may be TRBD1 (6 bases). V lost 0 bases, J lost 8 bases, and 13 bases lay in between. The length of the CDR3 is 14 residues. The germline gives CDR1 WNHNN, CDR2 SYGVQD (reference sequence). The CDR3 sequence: CASSESGRGGEAFF. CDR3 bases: TGCGCCAGCAGTGAGTCGGGTAGGGGGGGAGAAGCTTTCTTT.

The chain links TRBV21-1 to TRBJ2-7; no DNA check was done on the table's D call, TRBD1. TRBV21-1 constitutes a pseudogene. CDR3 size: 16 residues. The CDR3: CASSKVKCGQNYEQYV. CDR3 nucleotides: TGTGCCAGCAGCAAAGTGAAGTGCGGACAGAACTACGAGCAGTACGTC.

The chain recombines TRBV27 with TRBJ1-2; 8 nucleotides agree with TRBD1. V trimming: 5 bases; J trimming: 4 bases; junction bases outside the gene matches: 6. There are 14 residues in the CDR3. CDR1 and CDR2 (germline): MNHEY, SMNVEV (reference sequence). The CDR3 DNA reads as TGTGCCAGCAGTGCCCGACAGGGGTTCTATGGCTACACCTTC. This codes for CASSARQGFYGYTF.

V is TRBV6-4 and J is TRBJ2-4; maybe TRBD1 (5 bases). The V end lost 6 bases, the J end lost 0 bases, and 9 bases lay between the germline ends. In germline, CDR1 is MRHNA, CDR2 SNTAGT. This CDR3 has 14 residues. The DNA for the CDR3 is TGTGCCAGCAGAGACAGACTAGCCAAAAACATTCAGTACTTC. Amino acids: CASRDRLAKNIQYF.

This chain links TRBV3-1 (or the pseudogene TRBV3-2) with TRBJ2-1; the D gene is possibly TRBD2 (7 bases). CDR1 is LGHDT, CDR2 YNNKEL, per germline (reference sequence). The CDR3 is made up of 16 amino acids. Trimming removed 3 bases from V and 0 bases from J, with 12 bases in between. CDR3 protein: CASSHQGRGSYNEQFF. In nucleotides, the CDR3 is TGTGCCAGCAGCCACCAGGGGAGGGGCTCCTACAATGAGCAGTTCTTC.

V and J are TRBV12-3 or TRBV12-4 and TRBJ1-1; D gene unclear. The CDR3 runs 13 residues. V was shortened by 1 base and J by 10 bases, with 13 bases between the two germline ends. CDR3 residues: CASSLVSVRRAFF. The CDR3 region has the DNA TGTGCCAGCAGTTTAGTAAGCGTACGGCGAGCTTTCTTT.

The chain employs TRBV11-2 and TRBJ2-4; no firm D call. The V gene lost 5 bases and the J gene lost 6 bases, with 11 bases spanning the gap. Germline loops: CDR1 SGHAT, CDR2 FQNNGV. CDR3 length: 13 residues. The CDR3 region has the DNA TGTGCCAGCAGCCATACCAACTCAAACATTCAGTACTTC. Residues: CASSHTNSNIQYF.

In DNA form, the CDR3 reads TGTGCCAGCAGCTTAGTGTCGCAGGGGGATACGCAGTATTTT. Its translation is CASSLVSQGDTQYF. V gene TRBV7-2 combines with J gene TRBJ2-3, with a tentative D call TRBD1 (6 bases). The CDR3 is 14 amino acids. V was trimmed by 1 base and J by 6 bases, leaving 11 bases between them. In germline, CDR1 is SGHTA, CDR2 FQGNSA.

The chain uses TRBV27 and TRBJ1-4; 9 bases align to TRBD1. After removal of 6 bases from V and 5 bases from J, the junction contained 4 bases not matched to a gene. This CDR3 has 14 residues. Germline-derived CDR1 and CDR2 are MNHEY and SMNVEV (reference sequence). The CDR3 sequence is CASRLTGGNEKLFF. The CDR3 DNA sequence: TGTGCCAGCAGGTTGACAGGGGGGAATGAAAAACTGTTTTTT.